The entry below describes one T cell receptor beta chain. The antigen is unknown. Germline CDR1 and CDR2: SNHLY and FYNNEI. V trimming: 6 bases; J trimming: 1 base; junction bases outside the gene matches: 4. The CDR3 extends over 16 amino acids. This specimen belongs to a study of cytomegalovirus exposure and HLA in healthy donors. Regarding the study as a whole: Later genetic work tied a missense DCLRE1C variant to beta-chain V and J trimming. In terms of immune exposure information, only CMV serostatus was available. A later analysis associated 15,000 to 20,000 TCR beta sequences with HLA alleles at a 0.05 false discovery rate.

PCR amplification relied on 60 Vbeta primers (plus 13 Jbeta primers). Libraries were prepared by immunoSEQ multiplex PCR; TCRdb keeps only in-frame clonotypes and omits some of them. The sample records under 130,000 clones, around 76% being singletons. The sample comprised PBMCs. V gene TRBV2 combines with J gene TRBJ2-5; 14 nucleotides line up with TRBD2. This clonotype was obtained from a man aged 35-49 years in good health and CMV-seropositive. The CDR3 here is CASSLGLAGGQETQYF. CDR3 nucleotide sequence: TGTGCCAGCAGCCTAGGACTAGCGGGGGGCCAAGAGACCCAGTACTTC.